The present T cell receptor (beta chain) was sequenced within a study of CXCR3-negative and CXCR3-positive naive CD8 T cells (dated by TCRdb to the late 2010s). With respect to the entire study: In total, around 140 million TRB reads were obtained, or roughly 1.5 +/- 0.3 million reads per library. Naive subsets from about five donors and memory cells from 3 donors were included in the TRBV-TRBJ cluster analysis. Data from fewer than 12 donors, pooled across two independent experiments, went into the diversity and physicochemical repertoire analyses. What the research found in general, with its limitations: Within the same donor, TRBV-TRBJ usage looked similar between naive CXCR3-negative and CXCR3-positive cells, but memory cells had distinct patterns. TRB CDR3s from CXCR3-positive naive cells showed higher hydrophobicity (lower Kidera factor 4), lower energy, and higher strength and volume indices than CXCR3-negative naive cells. Freshly isolated PBMCs were used for most assays because CXCR3 expression partially decreased after cryopreservation. Repertoire diversity was comparably high in both naive subsets but much lower in memory CD8+ T cells. Because surface CD5, which is linked to self-reactivity in mice, was comparable between the naive subsets, TCR interaction strength was also inferred from the physicochemical properties of TRB CDR3s.

From its cysteine to its phenylalanine, the CDR3 spans 15 amino acids. No nucleotide data were recorded. The germline V gene encodes CDR1 LGHDT and CDR2 YNNKEL (reference sequence). As concerns this clonotype: There is no known antigen for this receptor.

Sequenced on a NextSeq 550. The Human TCR Profiling Kit (MiLaboratory) was used to make UMI-labeled 5' RACE TRB cDNA libraries. The full amount of extracted RNA was used for cDNA synthesis, and the full amount of resulting cDNA was used for PCR amplification. The libraries were made side by side, with each library going through the same number of PCR cycles. The study's processing was this. MIGEC and MiXCR extracted about 48,000 +/- 9,800 unique UMI-labeled TRB cDNA molecules per library, requiring at least two reads per UMI. On average, roughly 40,000 +/- 10,000 functional in-frame TRB CDR3 nucleotide clonotypes lacking stop codons were found per library. After each sample was downsampled to 5000 UMI-labeled TRB molecules, VDJtools was used to calculate diversity metrics such as normalized Shannon-Wiener and Chao1. For the central five CDR3 residues, VDJtools calculated physicochemical properties weighted by clonotype size, namely interaction energy, strength, volume and Kidera factor 4. TCRdb reprocessed the reads and provides one entry for every CDR3 protein sequence; no DNA is given. In this record, the V and J calls reflect TCRdb's handling and not the investigators' own analysis. The sample's table covers around 140,000 distinct CDR3 sequences. The ten largest clones represent less than 0.55% of the sample.

Each CD8+ T cell subset was flow-sorted in triplicate, and around 300,000 cells per subset were placed directly into RLT lysis buffer. To exclude memory contaminants, naive CD8+ T cells were stringently defined as CD45RO-CCR7+CD27+CD95-. Standard density gradient centrifugation was used to isolate peripheral blood mononuclear cells from buffy coats. Naive CXCR3-negative and CXCR3-positive CD8+ T cells were flow-sorted on a FACSAria III. Total RNA was extracted from sorted cells with an RNeasy Mini Kit. The TCR comes from a human donor in good health. Some clones in this sample may be carry-over from other donors' samples. The sample consisted of naive CXCR3- CD8+ T cells from blood. This specimen's cell subset or site label, interpreted: CD45RO-CCR7+CD27+CD95- naive CD8+ T cells lacking CXCR3 (TNR3-). The rearranged segments are TRBV3-1 and TRBJ2-7; TCRdb picks TRBD1, but there is no DNA to check that call. The CDR3 protein sequence reads: CASSQETGAPYEQYF.